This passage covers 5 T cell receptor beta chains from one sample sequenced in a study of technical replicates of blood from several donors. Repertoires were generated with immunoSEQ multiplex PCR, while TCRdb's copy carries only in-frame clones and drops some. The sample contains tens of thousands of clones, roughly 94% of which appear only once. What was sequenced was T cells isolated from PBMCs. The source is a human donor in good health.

CDR3 sequence (DNA): TGTGCCAGCAGCTTAAATGGGCGGGGCACTGAAGCTTTCTTT. Translated: CASSLNGRGTEAFF. The chain combines TRBV7-9 with TRBJ1-1; the D is unclear. The CDR3 length is 14 residues. V was trimmed by 2 bases and J by 4 bases, leaving 11 bases between them. Looked up from germline, CDR1 is SEHNR and CDR2 is FQNEAQ (reference sequence). The whole variable domain, filled in from reference TRBV7-9 and TRBJ1-1, reads DTGVSQNPRHKITKRGQNVTFRCDPISEHNRLYWYRQTLGQGPEFLTYFQNEAQLEKSRLLSDRFSAERPKGSFSTLEIQRTEQGDSAMYLCASSLNGRGTEAFFGQGTRLTVV.

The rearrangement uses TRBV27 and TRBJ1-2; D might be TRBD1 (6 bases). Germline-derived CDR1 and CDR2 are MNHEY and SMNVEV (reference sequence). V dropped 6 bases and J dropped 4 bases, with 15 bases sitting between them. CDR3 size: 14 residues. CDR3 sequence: CASRSYDRIYGYTF. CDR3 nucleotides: TGTGCCAGCAGGTCTTATGACAGGATCTATGGCTACACCTTC.

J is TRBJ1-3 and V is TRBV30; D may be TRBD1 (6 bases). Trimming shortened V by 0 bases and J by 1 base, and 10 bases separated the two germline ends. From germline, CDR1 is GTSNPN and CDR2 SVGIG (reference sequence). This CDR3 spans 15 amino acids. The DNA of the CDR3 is TGTGCCTGGAGTGTAAGGGGGGGTTCTGGAAACACCATATATTTT. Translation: CAWSVRGGSGNTIYF.

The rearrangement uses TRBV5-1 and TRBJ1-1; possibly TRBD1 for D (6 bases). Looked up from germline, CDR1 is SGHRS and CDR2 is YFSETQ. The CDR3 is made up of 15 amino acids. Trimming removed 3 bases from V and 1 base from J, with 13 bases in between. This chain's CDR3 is CASSWGGGENTEAFF. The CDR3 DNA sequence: TGCGCCAGCAGCTGGGGGGGCGGGGAGAACACTGAAGCTTTCTTT.

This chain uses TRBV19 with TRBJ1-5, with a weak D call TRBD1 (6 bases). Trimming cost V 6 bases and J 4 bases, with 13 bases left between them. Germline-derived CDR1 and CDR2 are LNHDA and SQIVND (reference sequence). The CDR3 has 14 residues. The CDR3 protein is CASRLQGLNQPQHF. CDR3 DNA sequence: TGTGCCAGTAGATTACAGGGACTAAATCAGCCCCAGCATTTT.